Below are 5 T cell receptor beta chains sequenced from a single sample in a study of cytomegalovirus exposure and HLA in healthy donors. PCR employed 60 Vbeta and 13 Jbeta primers. Assay: immunoSEQ multiplex PCR; the TCRdb copy retains only in-frame clones and omits some. The sample lists 130,000 to 150,000 clones, 64% seen once, with around 3% in the top ten. The sequenced sample was PBMCs. The receptors here all came from a woman aged 25 to 39 in good health and CMV-seropositive.

The rearrangement links TRBV5-1 to TRBJ1-4, with a tentative D call TRBD1 (6 bases). The CDR3 is made up of 17 amino acids. V was cut by 0 bases and J by 6 bases, with 18 bases left in between. The germline V gene has CDR1 SGHRS and CDR2 YFSETQ. CDR3 loop: CASSLAGWGGADEKLFF. In DNA, the CDR3 is TGCGCCAGCAGCTTGGCCGGGTGGGGGGGCGCCGATGAAAAACTGTTTTTT.

V is TRBV10-3 and J is TRBJ2-3, with 8 bases identical to TRBD1. Germline loops: CDR1 ENHRY, CDR2 SYGVKD. The J segment lost 5 bases and the V segment lost 6 bases, leaving 10 bases of the junction unmatched. This CDR3 is 15 amino acids long. CDR3 sequence: CAISQTGASGDTQYF. The CDR3 nucleotides read TGTGCCATCAGCCAGACAGGGGCATCCGGAGATACGCAGTATTTT.

The chain uses TRBV5-4 and TRBJ1-2, with 9 positions matching TRBD1. Trimming cost V 3 bases and J 4 bases; bases outside gene matches: 10. Germline CDR1 reads SGHNT; CDR2 reads YYREEE (reference sequence). The CDR3 runs 16 residues. This CDR3 reads CASSSGTGSGSYGYTF. The DNA of the CDR3 is TGTGCCAGCAGCTCCGGGACAGGGTCGGGAAGCTATGGCTACACCTTC.

Note on this clone: An end of the junction does not agree with germline; a read error may underlie this. The chain combines TRBV5-4 with TRBJ2-7; a weak D match, TRBD1 (6 bases). CDR1 SGHNT and CDR2 YYREEE come from the germline V gene (reference sequence). The CDR3 length is 13 residues. The DNA for the CDR3 is TGTGCCAGCAACTTGGACACAGGGTACGAGCAGTACTTC. Amino acids: CASNLDTGYEQYF. The variable domain in full, completed from reference TRBV5-4 and TRBJ2-7, reads ETGVTQSPTHLIKTRGQQVTLRCSSQSGHNTVSWYQQALGQGPQFIFQYYREEENGRGNFPPRFSGLQFPNYSSELNVNALELDDSALYLCASNLDTGYEQYFGPGTRLTVT.

This clone showed up just a few times. The rearrangement links TRBV30 to TRBJ1-4; weak D call: TRBD1 (5 bases). CDR1 GTSNPN and CDR2 SVGIG come from the germline V gene (reference sequence). The V end lost 4 bases, the J end lost 0 bases, and 9 bases lay between the germline ends. The CDR3 totals 14 residues. CDR3 amino acids: CAWNQGSTNEKLFF. The DNA of the CDR3 is TGTGCCTGGAATCAGGGATCAACTAATGAAAAACTGTTTTTT.